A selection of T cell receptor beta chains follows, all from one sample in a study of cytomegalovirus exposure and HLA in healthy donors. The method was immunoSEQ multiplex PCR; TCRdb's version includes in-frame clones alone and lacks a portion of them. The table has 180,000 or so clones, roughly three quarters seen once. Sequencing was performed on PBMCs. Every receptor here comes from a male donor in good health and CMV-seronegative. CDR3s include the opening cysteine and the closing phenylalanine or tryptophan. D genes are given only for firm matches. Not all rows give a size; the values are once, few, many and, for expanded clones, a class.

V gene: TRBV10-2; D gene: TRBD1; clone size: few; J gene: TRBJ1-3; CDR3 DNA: TGCGCCAGCAGGGACAGGCTCAATATCGGAAACACCATATATTTT; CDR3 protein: CASRDRLNIGNTIYF
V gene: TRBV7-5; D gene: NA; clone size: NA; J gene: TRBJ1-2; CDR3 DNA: TGTGCCAGAAGCCCCGACAGGGGGCGCGGTTGTGGCTACACCTTC; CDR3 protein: CARSPDRGRGCGYTF
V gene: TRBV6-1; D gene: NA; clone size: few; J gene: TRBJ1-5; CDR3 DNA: TGTGCCAGCACCGAGCAAAGCCCAAATCAGCCCCAGCATTTT; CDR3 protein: CASTEQSPNQPQHF
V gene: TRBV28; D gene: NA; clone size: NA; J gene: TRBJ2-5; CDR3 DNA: TGTGCCAGCAGTTCCGGTCCCGCGGGAGAGACCCAGTACTTC; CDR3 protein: CASSSGPAGETQYF
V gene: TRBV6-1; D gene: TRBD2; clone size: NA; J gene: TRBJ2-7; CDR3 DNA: TGTGCCAGCACCTCCCGCCGAGACTCTAGCGGCGAGCAGTACTTC; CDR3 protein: CASTSRRDSSGEQYF
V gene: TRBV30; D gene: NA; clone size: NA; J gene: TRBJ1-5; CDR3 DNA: TGTGCCTGGAGTTTAGGGCAGGGGACATATCAGCCCCAGCATTTT; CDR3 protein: CAWSLGQGTYQPQHF
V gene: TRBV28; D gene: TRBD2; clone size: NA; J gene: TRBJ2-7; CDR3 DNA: TGTGCCAGCAGTTCCGGGACTAGCTTGTACGAGCAGTACTTC; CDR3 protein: CASSSGTSLYEQYF
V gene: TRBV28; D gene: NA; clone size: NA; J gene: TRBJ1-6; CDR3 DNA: TGTGCCAGCAGTTTTATCCAGCAGGGATATTCACCCCTCCACTTT; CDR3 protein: CASSFIQQGYSPLHF
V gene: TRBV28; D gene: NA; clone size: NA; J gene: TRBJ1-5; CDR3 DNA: TGTGCCAGCAGAGGGCTTCGAGGCGGGTGGAGCAATCAGCCCCAGCATTTT; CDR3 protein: CASRGLRGGWSNQPQHF
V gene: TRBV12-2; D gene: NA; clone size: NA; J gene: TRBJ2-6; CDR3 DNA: TGTGCAAGTCGCTTAGCGTTGGGACAGGGGCGGTCTGGGGCCAACGTCCTGACTTTC; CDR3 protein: CASRLALGQGRSGANVLTF